Following are 22 T cell receptor beta chains from one sample sequenced in a study of shared clonotypes between healthy human individuals. Produced via immunoSEQ multiplex PCR; TCRdb's table is partial and in-frame only. This repertoire shows some 1,400,000 clones, roughly 97% found once; its top ten account for about 1%. Sequencing input: naive CD4+ T cells sorted from blood. This sample's subset: CD45RA+ positively selected. The receptors originated from a man aged 25-45 years in good health.

The chain carries TRBV7-2 and TRBJ2-3; D gene unclear. V dropped 2 bases and J dropped 7 bases, with 13 bases sitting between them. This CDR3 region has 14 residues. CDR1 and CDR2 from the germline V gene are SGHTA and FQGNSA. The chain's CDR3 is CASSLISATNTQYF. The CDR3 DNA reads as TGTGCCAGCAGCTTAATATCCGCAACGAATACGCAGTATTTT.

The CDR3 region is CASRPGQGFQSGYTF. The DNA for the CDR3 is TGTGCCAGCAGGCCCGGACAGGGGTTTCAGTCTGGCTACACCTTC. V usage is TRBV6-5 and J usage is TRBJ1-2; 9 bases align to TRBD1. CDR3 length equals 15 residues. CDR1 is MNHEY, CDR2 SVGAGI, per germline. J lost 7 bases, V lost 6 bases, and 12 bases had no gene match.

The V call is TRBV6-6, the J call TRBJ2-1, with D unresolved. The CDR3 covers 14 residues. The V gene's germline CDR1 is MNHNY and CDR2 SVGAGI (reference sequence). With 6 bases removed from V and 9 bases from J, the gap between germline ends came to 18 bases. The CDR3 protein is CASSLPPDRGEQFF. The CDR3 DNA reads TGTGCCAGCAGCCTCCCTCCGGATCGTGGTGAGCAGTTCTTC.

V usage is TRBV28 and J usage is TRBJ1-5; a possible D gene is TRBD1 (5 bases). CDR1 and CDR2 from the germline V gene are MDHEN and SYDVKM. The CDR3 totals 12 residues. This CDR3 reads CALGGIGQPQHF. CDR3 coding DNA: TGTGCTCTCGGGGGGATCGGTCAGCCCCAGCATTTT.

This clone has a single count. The chain joins TRBV28 to TRBJ1-3, with no clear D. Germline V lookup: CDR1 MDHEN, CDR2 SYDVKM. Between the trimmed V and J ends, which lost 3 bases and 0 bases, there was a span of 12 bases. This CDR3 comprises 16 residues. CDR3 sequence reads: CASSFGGLVSGNTIYF. The CDR3 coding sequence is TGTGCCAGCAGTTTCGGCGGCCTGGTCTCTGGAAACACCATATATTTT.

The chain combines TRBV27 with TRBJ1-2; 7 bases line up with TRBD1. The CDR3 is 13 amino acids. The J segment lost 4 bases and the V segment lost 6 bases, leaving 5 bases of the junction unmatched. Per germline, CDR1 MNHEY and CDR2 SMNVEV (reference sequence). The CDR3 spells CASRGQKTYGYTF. Here the CDR3 DNA reads TGTGCCAGCAGGGGACAGAAAACCTATGGCTACACCTTC.

This clone has only one observation. The rearrangement joins TRBV28 to TRBJ2-2, with 9 nucleotides matching TRBD1. Germline trimming cut 3 bases from V and 4 bases from J; bases unmatched to any gene: 9. The germline gives CDR1 MDHEN, CDR2 SYDVKM. This CDR3 has 17 residues. The chain's CDR3 is CASSFDPGQGFTGELFF. CDR3 nucleotide sequence: TGTGCCAGCAGTTTTGACCCGGGACAGGGTTTCACCGGGGAGCTGTTTTTT. The entire variable domain, with the rest obtained from reference TRBV28 and TRBJ2-2, is as follows: DVKVTQSSRYLVKRTGEKVFLECVQDMDHENMFWYRQDPGLGLRLIYFSYDVKMKEKGDIPEGYSVSREKKERFSLILESASTNQTSMYLCASSFDPGQGFTGELFFGEGSRLTVL.

CDR3 residues: CASSAGGISGANVLTF. CDR3 in DNA: TGTGCCAGCAGTGCAGGGGGAATCTCTGGGGCCAACGTCCTGACTTTC. This chain joins TRBV28 and TRBJ2-6, with TRBD1 identical over 7 bases. This CDR3 comprises 16 residues. Losses at the gene ends were 5 bases for V and 0 bases for J; bases not matched to a gene: 4. The V gene's germline CDR1 is MDHEN and CDR2 SYDVKM.

The chain couples TRBV25-1 to TRBJ2-3; D unresolved. The CDR3 loop spans 16 amino acids. From germline, CDR1 is MGHDK and CDR2 SYGVNS. V was trimmed by 1 base and J by 1 base, leaving 12 bases between them. CDR3 bases: TGTGCCAGCAGTGAATTTAGAGGCCCCCGCACAGATACGCAGTATTTT. It specifies CASSEFRGPRTDTQYF.

The chain combines TRBV14 with TRBJ2-1; 15 nucleotides agree with TRBD2. J was trimmed by 3 bases and V by 6 bases; bases with no gene match: 12. Per the germline V gene, CDR1 is SGHDN and CDR2 is FVKESK. The CDR3 covers 19 residues. The CDR3 DNA sequence: TGTGCCAGCAGTAGTTTAGGACTAGCGGGAGGGTATGGCTACAATGAGCAGTTCTTC. It translates to CASSSLGLAGGYGYNEQFF.

The chain recombines TRBV6-1 with TRBJ1-3, with unresolved D. The CDR3 spans 14 residues. V shed 7 bases and J shed 3 bases, with 13 bases lying between them. Germline CDR1 MNHNS, CDR2 SASEGT. The CDR3 sequence is CASTLRWGGNTIYF. DNA of the CDR3: TGTGCCAGCACCCTCCGGTGGGGTGGAAACACCATATATTTT.

V and J are TRBV29-1 and TRBJ2-5; possibly TRBD1 or TRBD2 for D (6 bases each). CDR1 is SQVTM and CDR2 is ANQGSEA in the germline V gene. V lost 6 bases and J 5 bases, leaving 22 bases between the germline ends. The CDR3 has 15 amino acids. CDR3 protein: CSVGRGATFGETQYF. The CDR3 bases are TGCAGCGTGGGAAGGGGGGCTACCTTTGGGGAGACCCAGTACTTC.

The J gene is TRBJ2-2, the V gene TRBV11-3, with D perhaps matching TRBD2 (6 bases). Trimming took off 3 bases at V and 1 base at J, with 15 bases between the two ends. The CDR3 contains 17 residues. CDR1 is SGHNT and CDR2 is YENEEA in the germline V gene. CDR3 region: CASSFVAGPGNTGELFF. CDR3 bases: TGTGCCAGCAGCTTCGTGGCGGGGCCAGGGAACACCGGGGAGCTGTTTTTT.

Turning to this clone: This sample includes further DNA sequences coding for the same CDR3. The chain employs TRBV2 and TRBJ2-7; TRBD1 aligns across 7 bases. With V trimmed by 5 bases and J by 4 bases, 2 bases remained unmatched. Per the germline V gene, CDR1 is SNHLY and CDR2 is FYNNEI. The CDR3 has 12 amino acids. The CDR3 spells CASSRQGYEQYF. The CDR3 DNA sequence: TGTGCCAGCAGTCGACAGGGATACGAGCAGTACTTC.

The gene calls are TRBV6-5 and TRBJ1-5; D remains ambiguous. V lost 2 bases and J 0 bases, leaving 8 bases between the germline ends. This CDR3 is built from 15 residues. Germline CDR1 and CDR2: MNHEY and SVGAGI. CDR3 nucleotides: TGTGCCAGCAGTTACGTGCGAGGTAGCAATCAGCCCCAGCATTTT. Translated, it gives CASSYVRGSNQPQHF.

The V gene is TRBV27, the J gene TRBJ2-7; D unclear. The CDR3 runs 16 residues. V dropped 3 bases and J dropped 2 bases, with 17 bases sitting between them. Germline-derived CDR1 and CDR2 are MNHEY and SMNVEV (reference sequence). The CDR3 nucleotides are TGTGCCAGCAGTTTGTCTTGGGTTCTGAGAACCTACGAGCAGTACTTC. It encodes CASSLSWVLRTYEQYF.

The chain combines TRBV25-1 with TRBJ1-3, with unresolved D. From germline, CDR1 is MGHDK and CDR2 SYGVNS. The CDR3 totals 13 residues. V lost 9 bases and J lost 0, with 9 bases in between. This chain's CDR3 is CASTPSSGNTIYF. The CDR3 DNA sequence: TGTGCCAGTACCCCTTCCTCTGGAAACACCATATATTTT.

The J gene is TRBJ2-2, the V gene TRBV10-1; 9 bases align to TRBD2. Trimming cost V 5 bases and J 0 bases; bases outside gene matches: 1. The CDR3 length is 15 residues. Germline CDR1 WNHNN, CDR2 SYGVQD (reference sequence). The CDR3 bases are TGCGCCAGCAGTCTAGCGGGGACGAACACCGGGGAGCTGTTTTTT. This translates into CASSLAGTNTGELFF.

This chain uses TRBV9 with TRBJ2-7; D may be TRBD2 (5 bases). V was trimmed by 3 bases and J by 5 bases, leaving 9 bases between them. There are 12 residues in the CDR3. Germline V gene lookup returns CDR1 SGDLS and CDR2 YYNGEE. CDR3: CASSDSGNEQYF. The CDR3, as DNA: TGTGCCAGCAGCGATTCGGGGAACGAGCAGTACTTC.

This chain joins TRBV28 and TRBJ1-3; the D gene is possibly TRBD1 (6 bases). The CDR3 is 15 amino acids. Trimming removed 9 bases from V and 1 base from J, with 16 bases in between. The germline CDR1 and CDR2 sequences are MDHEN and SYDVKM. CDR3 amino acids: CASIHSTGSGNTIYF. In DNA, the CDR3 is TGTGCCAGTATTCATTCCACAGGGTCTGGAAACACCATATATTTT. Based on the CDR3 plus reference TRBV28 and TRBJ1-3, the full variable domain is DVKVTQSSRYLVKRTGEKVFLECVQDMDHENMFWYRQDPGLGLRLIYFSYDVKMKEKGDIPEGYSVSREKKERFSLILESASTNQTSMYLCASIHSTGSGNTIYFGEGSWLTVV.

The chain is built from TRBV4-1 and TRBJ1-1; the match to TRBD1 covers 8 bases. CDR3 length: 14 residues. With V trimmed by 1 base and J by 5 bases, 3 bases remained unmatched. Per the germline V gene, CDR1 is MGHRA and CDR2 is YSYEKL. As DNA, the CDR3 is TGCGCCAGCAGCCAAGGCAGGGGGCTTACTGAAGCTTTCTTT. It translates to CASSQGRGLTEAFF.

V gene TRBV10-1 combines with J gene TRBJ2-1; perhaps TRBD2 as D (5 bases). CDR3 length: 13 residues. Germline V lookup: CDR1 WNHNN, CDR2 SYGVQD (reference sequence). The V end lost 4 bases, the J end lost 7 bases, and 11 bases lay between the germline ends. DNA for the CDR3: TGCGCCAGCAGTGCGCCTAGCAAAAATGAGCAGTTCTTC. It translates to CASSAPSKNEQFF.